One sample yielded the 5 T cell receptor beta chains listed below, sequenced in a study of T cell responses to AZD1222 COVID-19 vaccine. Sequenced by immunoSEQ multiplex PCR; TCRdb stores in-frame clones only, minus some. The sample gives roughly 80,000 clones, 90% of which show up once; less than 6% is in the top ten. The specimen comprised peripheral blood, sampled 28 days after the second AZD1222 dose. The receptors stem from an adult who received the AZD1222 COVID-19 vaccine.

This chain connects TRBV29-1 to TRBJ1-1; 7 bases align to TRBD1. This CDR3 region has 13 residues. Germline-derived CDR1 and CDR2 are SQVTM and ANQGSEA. The V and J ends lost 6 bases and 0 bases, in that order; junction bases with no gene match: 4. CDR3 in amino acids: CSVGGQLNTEAFF. Written as DNA, the CDR3 is TGCAGCGTGGGGGGACAGCTGAACACTGAAGCTTTCTTT.

The rearrangement links TRBV7-2 to TRBJ2-5, with D possibly matching TRBD2 (5 bases). CDR1 SGHTA and CDR2 FQGNSA come from the germline V gene. The CDR3 loop spans 16 amino acids. The V and J ends lost 2 bases and 1 base respectively, with 14 bases between them. The CDR3 here is CASSLWSLAVQETQYF. The CDR3 DNA is TGTGCCAGCAGCTTATGGAGCCTAGCTGTCCAAGAGACCCAGTACTTC.

This clone came up once. The chain recombines TRBV15 with TRBJ1-5, with D unresolved. Germline-derived CDR1 and CDR2 are LNHNV and YYDKDF (reference sequence). With 3 bases removed from V and 4 bases from J, the gap between germline ends came to 10 bases. The CDR3 covers 14 residues. The CDR3 here is CATSRPGRNQPQHF. The CDR3 DNA follows: TGTGCCACCAGCAGGCCGGGGAGGAATCAGCCCCAGCATTTT.

This chain connects TRBV28 to TRBJ1-3; D is uncertain. Per germline, CDR1 MDHEN and CDR2 SYDVKM. CDR3 length equals 15 residues. V dropped 3 bases and J dropped 3 bases, with 12 bases sitting between them. The CDR3, as DNA: TGTGCCAGCAGTTTTCTGGGGATAGGTGGAAACACCATATATTTT. As protein: CASSFLGIGGNTIYF. The complete variable domain, with remaining parts taken from reference TRBV28 and TRBJ1-3, reads DVKVTQSSRYLVKRTGEKVFLECVQDMDHENMFWYRQDPGLGLRLIYFSYDVKMKEKGDIPEGYSVSREKKERFSLILESASTNQTSMYLCASSFLGIGGNTIYFGEGSWLTVV.

The chain couples TRBV5-1 to TRBJ1-4; D not certain. The V gene lost 2 bases and the J gene lost 5 bases, with 7 bases spanning the gap. This CDR3 spans 13 amino acids. Germline loops: CDR1 SGHRS, CDR2 YFSETQ. CDR3 amino acids: CASSFGLNEKLFF. CDR3 nucleotides: TGCGCCAGCAGCTTTGGACTGAATGAAAAACTGTTTTTT.